What follows describes a single T cell receptor (beta chain). Its specificity is unknown. This record comes from a study of blood T cells in healthy people across ages. Study at large: For every two T cells, template switching captured about one barcoded beta molecule. Notes on the study in general: Diversity was estimated from one million T cells, and these estimates were considered underestimates. Per million T cells, the diversity of TCR beta decreased roughly linearly as age advanced.

With a J-beta primer mix and a sample-barcoded 5' primer, a second PCR ran about 6 to 11 cycles. TCRdb re-called the 5' RACE reads through MiXCR, storing one row per CDR3 protein. The sample records about 1.8 million distinct CDR3 sequences, roughly 52% being singletons. Approximately 9 milliliters of peripheral blood were drawn from each donor into EDTA-treated tubes. Trimming removed 4 bases from V and 4 bases from J, with 10 bases in between. The CDR3 is 13 amino acids. Germline values: CDR1 SGHRS, CDR2 YFSETQ. The V and J genes are TRBV5-1 and TRBJ2-3; maybe TRBD2 (6 bases). This receptor was identified in a woman aged 35 to 49 in good health. The sequencing sample was made of blood. The CDR3 loop is CASSRDFPDTQYF. Written as DNA, the CDR3 is TGCGCCAGCAGCCGGGACTTCCCAGATACGCAGTATTTT. The whole variable domain, remainder taken from reference TRBV5-1 and TRBJ2-3, is KAGVTQTPRYLIKTRGQQVTLSCSPISGHRSVSWYQQTPGQGLQFLFEYFSETQRNKGNFPGRFSGRQFSNSRSEMNVSTLELGDSALYLCASSRDFPDTQYFGPGTRLTVL.